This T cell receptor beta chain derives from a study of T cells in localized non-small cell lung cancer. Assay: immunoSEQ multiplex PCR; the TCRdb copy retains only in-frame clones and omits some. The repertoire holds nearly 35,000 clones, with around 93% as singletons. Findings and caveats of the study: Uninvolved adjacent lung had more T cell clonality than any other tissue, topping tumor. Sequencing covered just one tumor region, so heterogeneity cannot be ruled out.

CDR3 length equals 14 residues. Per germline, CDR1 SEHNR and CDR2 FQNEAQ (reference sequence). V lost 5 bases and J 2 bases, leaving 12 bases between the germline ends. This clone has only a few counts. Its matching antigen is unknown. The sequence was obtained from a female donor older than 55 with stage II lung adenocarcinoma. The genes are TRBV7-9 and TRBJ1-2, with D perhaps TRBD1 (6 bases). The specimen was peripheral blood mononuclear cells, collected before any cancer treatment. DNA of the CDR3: TGTGCCAGCAGCCCGGACAGAGTAAACTATGGCTACACCTTC. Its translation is CASSPDRVNYGYTF. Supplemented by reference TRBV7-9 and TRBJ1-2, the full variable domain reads DTGVSQNPRHKITKRGQNVTFRCDPISEHNRLYWYRQTLGQGPEFLTYFQNEAQLEKSRLLSDRFSAERPKGSFSTLEIQRTEQGDSAMYLCASSPDRVNYGYTFGSGTRLTVV.